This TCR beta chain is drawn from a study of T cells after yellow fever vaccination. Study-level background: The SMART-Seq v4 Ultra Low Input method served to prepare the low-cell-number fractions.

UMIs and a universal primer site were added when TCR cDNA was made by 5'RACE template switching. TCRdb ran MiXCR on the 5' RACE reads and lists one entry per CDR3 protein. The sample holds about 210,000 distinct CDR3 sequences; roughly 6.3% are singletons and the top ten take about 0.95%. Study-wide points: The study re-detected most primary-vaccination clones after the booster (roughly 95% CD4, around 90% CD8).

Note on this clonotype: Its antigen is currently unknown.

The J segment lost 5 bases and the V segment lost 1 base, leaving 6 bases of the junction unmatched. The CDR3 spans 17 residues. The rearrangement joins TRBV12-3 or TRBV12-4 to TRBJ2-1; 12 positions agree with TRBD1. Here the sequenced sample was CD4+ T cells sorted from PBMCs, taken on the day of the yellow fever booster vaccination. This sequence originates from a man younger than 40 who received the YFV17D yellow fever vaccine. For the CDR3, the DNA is TGTGCCAGCAGTTTAGAGGGACAGGGGGCGGTAGACAATGAGCAGTTCTTC. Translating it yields CASSLEGQGAVDNEQFF.